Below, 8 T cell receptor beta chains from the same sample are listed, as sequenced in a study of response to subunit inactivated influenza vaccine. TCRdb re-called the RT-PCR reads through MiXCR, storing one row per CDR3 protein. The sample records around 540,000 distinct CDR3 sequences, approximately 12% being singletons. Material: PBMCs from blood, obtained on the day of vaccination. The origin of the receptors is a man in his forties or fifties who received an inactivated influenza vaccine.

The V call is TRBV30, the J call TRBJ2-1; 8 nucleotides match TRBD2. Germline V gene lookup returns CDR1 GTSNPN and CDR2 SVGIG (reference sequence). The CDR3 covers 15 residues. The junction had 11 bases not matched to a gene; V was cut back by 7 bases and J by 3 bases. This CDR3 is CAYSEGTRRYNEQFF. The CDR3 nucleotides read TGTGCCTACTCCGAAGGGACTAGGCGCTACAATGAGCAGTTCTTC.

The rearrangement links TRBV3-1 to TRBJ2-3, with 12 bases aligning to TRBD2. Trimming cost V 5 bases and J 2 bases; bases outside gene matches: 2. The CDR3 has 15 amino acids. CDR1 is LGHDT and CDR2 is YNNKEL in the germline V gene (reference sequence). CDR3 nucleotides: TGTGCCAGCAGCGGACTAGCGGGGTTCACAGATACGCAGTATTTT. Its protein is CASSGLAGFTDTQYF.

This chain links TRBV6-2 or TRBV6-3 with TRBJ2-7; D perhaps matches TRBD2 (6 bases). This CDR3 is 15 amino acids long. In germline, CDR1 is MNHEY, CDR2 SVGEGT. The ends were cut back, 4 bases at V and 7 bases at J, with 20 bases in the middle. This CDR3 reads CASSLEVSGIKEQYF. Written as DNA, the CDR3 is TGTGCCAGCAGTTTGGAGGTTAGCGGAATTAAGGAGCAGTACTTC.

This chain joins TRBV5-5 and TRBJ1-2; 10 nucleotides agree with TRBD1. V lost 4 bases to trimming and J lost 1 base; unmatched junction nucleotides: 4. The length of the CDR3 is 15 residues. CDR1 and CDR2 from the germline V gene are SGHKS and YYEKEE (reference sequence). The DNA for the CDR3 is TGTGCCAGCAGCCTTGGGACAGGGGATAACTATGGCTACACCTTC. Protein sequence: CASSLGTGDNYGYTF.

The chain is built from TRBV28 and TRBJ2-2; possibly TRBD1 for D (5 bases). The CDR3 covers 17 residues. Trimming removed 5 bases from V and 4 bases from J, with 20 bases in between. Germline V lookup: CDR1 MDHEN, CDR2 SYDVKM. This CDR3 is CASSPLGLQASTGELFF. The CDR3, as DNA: TGTGCCAGCAGTCCCTTGGGGTTACAGGCGAGCACCGGGGAGCTGTTTTTT.

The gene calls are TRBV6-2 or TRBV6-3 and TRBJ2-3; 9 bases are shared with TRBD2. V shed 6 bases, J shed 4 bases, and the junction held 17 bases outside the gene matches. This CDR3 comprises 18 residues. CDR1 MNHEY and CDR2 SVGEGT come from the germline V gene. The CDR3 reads CASRNPRAGGPSADTQYF. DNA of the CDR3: TGTGCCAGCAGAAACCCCCGGGCGGGGGGGCCGTCGGCAGATACGCAGTATTTT.

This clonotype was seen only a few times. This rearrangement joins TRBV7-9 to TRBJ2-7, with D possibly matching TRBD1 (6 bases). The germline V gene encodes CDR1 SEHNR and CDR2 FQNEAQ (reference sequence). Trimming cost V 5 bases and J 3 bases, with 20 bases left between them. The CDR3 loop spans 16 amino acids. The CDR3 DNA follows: TGTGCCAGCAGCGGGACGACAGGACCGCGAATCTACGAGCAGTACTTC. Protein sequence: CASSGTTGPRIYEQYF.

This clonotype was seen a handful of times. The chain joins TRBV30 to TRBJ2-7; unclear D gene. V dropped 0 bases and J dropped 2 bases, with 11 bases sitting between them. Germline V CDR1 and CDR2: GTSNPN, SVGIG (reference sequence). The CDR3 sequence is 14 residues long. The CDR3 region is CAWSVPGRTYEQYF. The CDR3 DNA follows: TGTGCCTGGAGTGTACCGGGCAGGACCTACGAGCAGTACTTC.